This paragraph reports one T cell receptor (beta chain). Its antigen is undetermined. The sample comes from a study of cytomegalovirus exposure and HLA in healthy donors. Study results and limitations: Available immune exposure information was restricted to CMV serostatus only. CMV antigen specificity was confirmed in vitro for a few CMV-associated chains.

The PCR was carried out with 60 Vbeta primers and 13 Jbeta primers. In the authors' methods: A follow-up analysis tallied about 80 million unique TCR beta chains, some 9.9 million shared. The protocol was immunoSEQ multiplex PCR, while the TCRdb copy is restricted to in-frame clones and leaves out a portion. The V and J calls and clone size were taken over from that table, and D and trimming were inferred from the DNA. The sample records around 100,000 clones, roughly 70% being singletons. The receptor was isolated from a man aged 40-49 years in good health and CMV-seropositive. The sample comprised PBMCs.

CDR3 residues: CASSAGLEETQYF. DNA of the CDR3: TGTGCCAGCAGTGCAGGTCTCGAAGAGACCCAGTACTTC. J is TRBJ2-5 and V is TRBV6-5; D uncertain. The CDR3 runs to 13 residues. CDR1 is MNHEY and CDR2 is SVGAGI in the germline V gene. V was pared by 5 bases and J by 3 bases, with 10 bases between.